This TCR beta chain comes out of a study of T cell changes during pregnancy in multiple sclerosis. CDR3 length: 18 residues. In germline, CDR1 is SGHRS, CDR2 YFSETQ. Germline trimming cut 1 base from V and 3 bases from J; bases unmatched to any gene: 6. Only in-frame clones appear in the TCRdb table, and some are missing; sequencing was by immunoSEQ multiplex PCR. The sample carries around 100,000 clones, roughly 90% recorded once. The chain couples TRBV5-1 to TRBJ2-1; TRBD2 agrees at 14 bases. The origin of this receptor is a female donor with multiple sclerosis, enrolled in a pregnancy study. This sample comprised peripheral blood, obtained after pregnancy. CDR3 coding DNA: TGCGCCAGCAGCTTGCGACTAGCGGGGGGGCAGTTCTACAATGAGCAGTTCTTC. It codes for CASSLRLAGGQFYNEQFF. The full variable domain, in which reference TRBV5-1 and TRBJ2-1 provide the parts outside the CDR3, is KAGVTQTPRYLIKTRGQQVTLSCSPISGHRSVSWYQQTPGQGLQFLFEYFSETQRNKGNFPGRFSGRQFSNSRSEMNVSTLELGDSALYLCASSLRLAGGQFYNEQFFGPGTRLTVL.